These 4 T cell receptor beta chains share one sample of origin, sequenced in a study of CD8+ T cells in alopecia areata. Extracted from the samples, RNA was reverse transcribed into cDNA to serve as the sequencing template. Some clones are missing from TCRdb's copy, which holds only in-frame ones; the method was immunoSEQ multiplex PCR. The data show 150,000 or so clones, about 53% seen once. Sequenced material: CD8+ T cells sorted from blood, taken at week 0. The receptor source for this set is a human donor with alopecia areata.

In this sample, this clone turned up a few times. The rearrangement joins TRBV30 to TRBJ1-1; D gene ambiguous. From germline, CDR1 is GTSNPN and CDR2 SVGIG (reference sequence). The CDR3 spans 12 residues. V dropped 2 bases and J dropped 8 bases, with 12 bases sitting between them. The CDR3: CAWSRTQGEAFF. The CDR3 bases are TGTGCCTGGAGTCGGACTCAAGGGGAAGCTTTCTTT.

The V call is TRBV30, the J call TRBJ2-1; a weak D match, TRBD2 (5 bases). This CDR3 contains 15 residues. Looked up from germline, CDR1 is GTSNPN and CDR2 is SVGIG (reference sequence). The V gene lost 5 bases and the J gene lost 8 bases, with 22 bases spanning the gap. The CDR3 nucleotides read TGTGCCTGGGGCCCGACGGGCCGAGGAGGCGATGAGCAGTTCTTC. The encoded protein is CAWGPTGRGGDEQFF.

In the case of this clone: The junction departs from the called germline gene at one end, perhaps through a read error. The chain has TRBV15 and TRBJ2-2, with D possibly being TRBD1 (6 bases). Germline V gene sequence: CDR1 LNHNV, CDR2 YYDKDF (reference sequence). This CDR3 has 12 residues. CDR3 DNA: TGTGCCACCAGCAGGGGGGCCGGAGAGCTGTTTTTT. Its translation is CATSRGAGELFF.

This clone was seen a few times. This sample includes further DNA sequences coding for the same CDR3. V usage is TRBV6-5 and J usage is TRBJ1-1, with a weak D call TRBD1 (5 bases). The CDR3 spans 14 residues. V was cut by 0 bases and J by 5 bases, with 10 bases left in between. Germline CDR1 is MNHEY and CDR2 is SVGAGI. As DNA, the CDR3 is TGTGCCAGCAGTTACTCGGGGGGAGGAACTGAAGCTTTCTTT. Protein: CASSYSGGGTEAFF.